The T cell receptor (beta chain) under discussion was sequenced for a study of blood T cell repertoires in COVID-19. Per the study methods: Estimation of nucleated cell counts was performed using reference gene primer amplification. Measured with immunoSEQ multiplex PCR; TCRdb has only the in-frame clones, and not every one. The DNA was the basis for D and trimming; V, J and clone size are from that table. The sample lists 250,000 to 300,000 clones; 85% to 90% were seen once. The ends lost 0 bases at V and 4 bases at J; junction bases unmatched: 5. Germline CDR1 and CDR2: SGHRS and YFSETQ. This CDR3 contains 15 residues.

The TCR was taken from a woman aged 55-69 years with COVID-19, enrolled during active disease. The sample taken for sequencing was peripheral blood. This rearrangement joins TRBV5-1 to TRBJ1-2; TRBD1 aligns across 8 bases. The CDR3 spells CASSLDGTGVYGYTF. In DNA form, the CDR3 reads TGCGCCAGCAGCTTGGACGGGACAGGCGTCTATGGCTACACCTTC. The complete variable domain, with remaining parts taken from reference TRBV5-1 and TRBJ1-2, reads KAGVTQTPRYLIKTRGQQVTLSCSPISGHRSVSWYQQTPGQGLQFLFEYFSETQRNKGNFPGRFSGRQFSNSRSEMNVSTLELGDSALYLCASSLDGTGVYGYTFGSGTRLTVV.